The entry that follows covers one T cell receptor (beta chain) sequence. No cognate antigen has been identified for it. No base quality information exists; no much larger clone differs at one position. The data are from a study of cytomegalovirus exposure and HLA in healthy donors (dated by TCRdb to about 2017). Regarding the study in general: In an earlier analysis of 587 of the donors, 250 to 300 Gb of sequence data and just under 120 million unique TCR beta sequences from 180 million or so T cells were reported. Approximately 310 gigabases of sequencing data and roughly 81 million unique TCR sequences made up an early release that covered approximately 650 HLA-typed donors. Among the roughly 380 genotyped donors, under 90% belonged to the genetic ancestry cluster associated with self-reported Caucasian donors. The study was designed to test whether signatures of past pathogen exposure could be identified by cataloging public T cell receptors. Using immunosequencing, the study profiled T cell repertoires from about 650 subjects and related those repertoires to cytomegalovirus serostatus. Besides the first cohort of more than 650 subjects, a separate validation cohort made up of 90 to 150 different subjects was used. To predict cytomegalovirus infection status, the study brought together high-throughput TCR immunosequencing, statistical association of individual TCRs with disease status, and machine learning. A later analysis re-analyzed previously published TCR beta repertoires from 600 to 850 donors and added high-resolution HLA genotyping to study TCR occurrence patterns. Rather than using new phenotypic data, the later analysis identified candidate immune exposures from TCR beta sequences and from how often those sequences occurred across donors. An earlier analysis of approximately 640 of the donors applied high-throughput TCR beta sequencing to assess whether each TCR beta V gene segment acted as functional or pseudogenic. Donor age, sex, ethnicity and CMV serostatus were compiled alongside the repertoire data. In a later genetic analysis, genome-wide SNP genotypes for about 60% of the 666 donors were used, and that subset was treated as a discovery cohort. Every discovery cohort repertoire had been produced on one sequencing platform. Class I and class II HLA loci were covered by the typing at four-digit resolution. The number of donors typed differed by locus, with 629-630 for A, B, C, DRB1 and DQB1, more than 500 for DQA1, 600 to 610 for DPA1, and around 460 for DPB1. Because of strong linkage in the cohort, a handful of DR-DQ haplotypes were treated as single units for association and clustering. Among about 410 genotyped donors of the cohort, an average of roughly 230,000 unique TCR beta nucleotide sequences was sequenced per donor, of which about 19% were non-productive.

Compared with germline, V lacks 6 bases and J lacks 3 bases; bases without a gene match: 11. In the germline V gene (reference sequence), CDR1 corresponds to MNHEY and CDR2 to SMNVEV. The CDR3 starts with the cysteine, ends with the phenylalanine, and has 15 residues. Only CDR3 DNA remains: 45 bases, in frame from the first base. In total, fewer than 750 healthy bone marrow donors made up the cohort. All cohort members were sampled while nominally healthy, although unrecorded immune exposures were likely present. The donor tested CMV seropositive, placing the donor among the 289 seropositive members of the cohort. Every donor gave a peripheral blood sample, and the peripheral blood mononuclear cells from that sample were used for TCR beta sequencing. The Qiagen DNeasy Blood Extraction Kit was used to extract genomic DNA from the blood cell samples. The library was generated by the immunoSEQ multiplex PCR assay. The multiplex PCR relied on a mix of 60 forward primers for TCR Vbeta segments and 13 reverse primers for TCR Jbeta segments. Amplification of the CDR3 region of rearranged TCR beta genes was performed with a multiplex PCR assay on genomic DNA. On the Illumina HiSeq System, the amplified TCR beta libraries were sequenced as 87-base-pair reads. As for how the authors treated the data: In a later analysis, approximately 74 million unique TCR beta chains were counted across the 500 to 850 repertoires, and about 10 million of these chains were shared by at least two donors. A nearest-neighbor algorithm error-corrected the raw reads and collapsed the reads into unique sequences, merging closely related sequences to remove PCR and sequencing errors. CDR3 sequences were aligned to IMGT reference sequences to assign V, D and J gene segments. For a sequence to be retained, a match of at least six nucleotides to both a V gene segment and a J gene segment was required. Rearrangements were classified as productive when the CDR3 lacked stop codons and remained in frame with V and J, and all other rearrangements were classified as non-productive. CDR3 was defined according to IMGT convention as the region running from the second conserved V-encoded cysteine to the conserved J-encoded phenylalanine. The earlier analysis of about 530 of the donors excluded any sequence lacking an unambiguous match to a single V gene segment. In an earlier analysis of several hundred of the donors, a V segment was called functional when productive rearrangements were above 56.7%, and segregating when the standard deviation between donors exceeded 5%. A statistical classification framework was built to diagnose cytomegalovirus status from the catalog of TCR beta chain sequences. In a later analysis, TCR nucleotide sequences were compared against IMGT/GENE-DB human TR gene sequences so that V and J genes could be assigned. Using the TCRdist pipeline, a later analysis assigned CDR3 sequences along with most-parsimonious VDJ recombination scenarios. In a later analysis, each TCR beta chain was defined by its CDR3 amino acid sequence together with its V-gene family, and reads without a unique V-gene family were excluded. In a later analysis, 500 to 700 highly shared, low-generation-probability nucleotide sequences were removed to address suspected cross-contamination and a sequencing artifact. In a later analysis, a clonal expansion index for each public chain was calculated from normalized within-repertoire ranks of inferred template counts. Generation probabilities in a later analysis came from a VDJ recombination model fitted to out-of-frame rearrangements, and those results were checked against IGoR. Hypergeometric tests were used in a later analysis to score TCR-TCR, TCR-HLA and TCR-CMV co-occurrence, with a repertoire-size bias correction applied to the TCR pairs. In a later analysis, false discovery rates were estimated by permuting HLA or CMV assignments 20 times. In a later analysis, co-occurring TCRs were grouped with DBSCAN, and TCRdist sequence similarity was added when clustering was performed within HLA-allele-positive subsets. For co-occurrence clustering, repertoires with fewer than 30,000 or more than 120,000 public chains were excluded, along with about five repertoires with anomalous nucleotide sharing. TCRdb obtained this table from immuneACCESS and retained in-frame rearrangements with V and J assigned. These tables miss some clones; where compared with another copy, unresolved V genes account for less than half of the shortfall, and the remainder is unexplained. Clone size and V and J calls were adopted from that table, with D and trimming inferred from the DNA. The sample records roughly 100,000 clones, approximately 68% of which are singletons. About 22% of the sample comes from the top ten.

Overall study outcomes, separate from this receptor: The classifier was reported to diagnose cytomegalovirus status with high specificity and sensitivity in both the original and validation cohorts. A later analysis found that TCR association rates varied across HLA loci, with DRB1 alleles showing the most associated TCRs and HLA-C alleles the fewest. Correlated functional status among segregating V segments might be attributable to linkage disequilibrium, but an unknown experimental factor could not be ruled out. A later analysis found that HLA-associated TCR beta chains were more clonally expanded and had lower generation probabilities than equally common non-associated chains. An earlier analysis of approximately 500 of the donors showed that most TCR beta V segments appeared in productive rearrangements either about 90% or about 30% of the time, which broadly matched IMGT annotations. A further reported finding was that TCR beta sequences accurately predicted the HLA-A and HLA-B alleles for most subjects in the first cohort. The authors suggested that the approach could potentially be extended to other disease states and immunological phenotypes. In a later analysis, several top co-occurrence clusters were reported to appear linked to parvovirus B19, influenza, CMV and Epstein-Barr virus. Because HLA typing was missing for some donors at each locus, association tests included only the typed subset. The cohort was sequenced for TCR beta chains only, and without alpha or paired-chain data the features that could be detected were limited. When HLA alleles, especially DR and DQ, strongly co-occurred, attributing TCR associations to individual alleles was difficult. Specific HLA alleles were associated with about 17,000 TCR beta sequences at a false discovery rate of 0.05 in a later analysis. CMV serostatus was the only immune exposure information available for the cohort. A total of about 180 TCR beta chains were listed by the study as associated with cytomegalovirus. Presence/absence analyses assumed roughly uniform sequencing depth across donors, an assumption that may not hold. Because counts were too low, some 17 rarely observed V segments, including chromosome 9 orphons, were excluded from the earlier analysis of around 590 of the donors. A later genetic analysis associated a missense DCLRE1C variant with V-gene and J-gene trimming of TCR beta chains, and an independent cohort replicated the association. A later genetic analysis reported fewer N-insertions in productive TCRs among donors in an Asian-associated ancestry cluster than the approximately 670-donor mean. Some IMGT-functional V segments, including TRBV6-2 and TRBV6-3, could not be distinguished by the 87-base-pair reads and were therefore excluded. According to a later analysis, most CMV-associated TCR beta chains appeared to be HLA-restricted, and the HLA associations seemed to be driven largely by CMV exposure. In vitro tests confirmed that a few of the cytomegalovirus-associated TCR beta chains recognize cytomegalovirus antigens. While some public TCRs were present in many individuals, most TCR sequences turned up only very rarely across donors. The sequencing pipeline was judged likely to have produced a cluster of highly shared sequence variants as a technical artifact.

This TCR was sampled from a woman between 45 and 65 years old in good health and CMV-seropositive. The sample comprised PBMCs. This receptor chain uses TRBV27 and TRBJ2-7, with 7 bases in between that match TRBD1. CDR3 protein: CASRPGQLLSYEQYF. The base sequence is TGTGCCAGCAGACCGGGACAGTTACTGAGCTACGAGCAGTACTTC.